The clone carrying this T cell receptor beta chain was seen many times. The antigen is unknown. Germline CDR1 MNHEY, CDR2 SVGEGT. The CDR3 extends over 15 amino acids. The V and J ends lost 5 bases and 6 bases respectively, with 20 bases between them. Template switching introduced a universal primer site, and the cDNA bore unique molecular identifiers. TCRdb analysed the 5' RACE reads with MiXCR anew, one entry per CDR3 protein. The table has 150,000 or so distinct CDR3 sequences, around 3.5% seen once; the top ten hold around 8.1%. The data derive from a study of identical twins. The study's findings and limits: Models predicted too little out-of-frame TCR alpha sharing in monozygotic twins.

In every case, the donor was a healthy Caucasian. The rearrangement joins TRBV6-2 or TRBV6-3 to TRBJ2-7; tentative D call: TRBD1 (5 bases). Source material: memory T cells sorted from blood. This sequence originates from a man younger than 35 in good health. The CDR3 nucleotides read TGTGCCAGCAGTGACCACAGGACAAGGGCCAGCGAGCAGTACTTC. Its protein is CASSDHRTRASEQYF.